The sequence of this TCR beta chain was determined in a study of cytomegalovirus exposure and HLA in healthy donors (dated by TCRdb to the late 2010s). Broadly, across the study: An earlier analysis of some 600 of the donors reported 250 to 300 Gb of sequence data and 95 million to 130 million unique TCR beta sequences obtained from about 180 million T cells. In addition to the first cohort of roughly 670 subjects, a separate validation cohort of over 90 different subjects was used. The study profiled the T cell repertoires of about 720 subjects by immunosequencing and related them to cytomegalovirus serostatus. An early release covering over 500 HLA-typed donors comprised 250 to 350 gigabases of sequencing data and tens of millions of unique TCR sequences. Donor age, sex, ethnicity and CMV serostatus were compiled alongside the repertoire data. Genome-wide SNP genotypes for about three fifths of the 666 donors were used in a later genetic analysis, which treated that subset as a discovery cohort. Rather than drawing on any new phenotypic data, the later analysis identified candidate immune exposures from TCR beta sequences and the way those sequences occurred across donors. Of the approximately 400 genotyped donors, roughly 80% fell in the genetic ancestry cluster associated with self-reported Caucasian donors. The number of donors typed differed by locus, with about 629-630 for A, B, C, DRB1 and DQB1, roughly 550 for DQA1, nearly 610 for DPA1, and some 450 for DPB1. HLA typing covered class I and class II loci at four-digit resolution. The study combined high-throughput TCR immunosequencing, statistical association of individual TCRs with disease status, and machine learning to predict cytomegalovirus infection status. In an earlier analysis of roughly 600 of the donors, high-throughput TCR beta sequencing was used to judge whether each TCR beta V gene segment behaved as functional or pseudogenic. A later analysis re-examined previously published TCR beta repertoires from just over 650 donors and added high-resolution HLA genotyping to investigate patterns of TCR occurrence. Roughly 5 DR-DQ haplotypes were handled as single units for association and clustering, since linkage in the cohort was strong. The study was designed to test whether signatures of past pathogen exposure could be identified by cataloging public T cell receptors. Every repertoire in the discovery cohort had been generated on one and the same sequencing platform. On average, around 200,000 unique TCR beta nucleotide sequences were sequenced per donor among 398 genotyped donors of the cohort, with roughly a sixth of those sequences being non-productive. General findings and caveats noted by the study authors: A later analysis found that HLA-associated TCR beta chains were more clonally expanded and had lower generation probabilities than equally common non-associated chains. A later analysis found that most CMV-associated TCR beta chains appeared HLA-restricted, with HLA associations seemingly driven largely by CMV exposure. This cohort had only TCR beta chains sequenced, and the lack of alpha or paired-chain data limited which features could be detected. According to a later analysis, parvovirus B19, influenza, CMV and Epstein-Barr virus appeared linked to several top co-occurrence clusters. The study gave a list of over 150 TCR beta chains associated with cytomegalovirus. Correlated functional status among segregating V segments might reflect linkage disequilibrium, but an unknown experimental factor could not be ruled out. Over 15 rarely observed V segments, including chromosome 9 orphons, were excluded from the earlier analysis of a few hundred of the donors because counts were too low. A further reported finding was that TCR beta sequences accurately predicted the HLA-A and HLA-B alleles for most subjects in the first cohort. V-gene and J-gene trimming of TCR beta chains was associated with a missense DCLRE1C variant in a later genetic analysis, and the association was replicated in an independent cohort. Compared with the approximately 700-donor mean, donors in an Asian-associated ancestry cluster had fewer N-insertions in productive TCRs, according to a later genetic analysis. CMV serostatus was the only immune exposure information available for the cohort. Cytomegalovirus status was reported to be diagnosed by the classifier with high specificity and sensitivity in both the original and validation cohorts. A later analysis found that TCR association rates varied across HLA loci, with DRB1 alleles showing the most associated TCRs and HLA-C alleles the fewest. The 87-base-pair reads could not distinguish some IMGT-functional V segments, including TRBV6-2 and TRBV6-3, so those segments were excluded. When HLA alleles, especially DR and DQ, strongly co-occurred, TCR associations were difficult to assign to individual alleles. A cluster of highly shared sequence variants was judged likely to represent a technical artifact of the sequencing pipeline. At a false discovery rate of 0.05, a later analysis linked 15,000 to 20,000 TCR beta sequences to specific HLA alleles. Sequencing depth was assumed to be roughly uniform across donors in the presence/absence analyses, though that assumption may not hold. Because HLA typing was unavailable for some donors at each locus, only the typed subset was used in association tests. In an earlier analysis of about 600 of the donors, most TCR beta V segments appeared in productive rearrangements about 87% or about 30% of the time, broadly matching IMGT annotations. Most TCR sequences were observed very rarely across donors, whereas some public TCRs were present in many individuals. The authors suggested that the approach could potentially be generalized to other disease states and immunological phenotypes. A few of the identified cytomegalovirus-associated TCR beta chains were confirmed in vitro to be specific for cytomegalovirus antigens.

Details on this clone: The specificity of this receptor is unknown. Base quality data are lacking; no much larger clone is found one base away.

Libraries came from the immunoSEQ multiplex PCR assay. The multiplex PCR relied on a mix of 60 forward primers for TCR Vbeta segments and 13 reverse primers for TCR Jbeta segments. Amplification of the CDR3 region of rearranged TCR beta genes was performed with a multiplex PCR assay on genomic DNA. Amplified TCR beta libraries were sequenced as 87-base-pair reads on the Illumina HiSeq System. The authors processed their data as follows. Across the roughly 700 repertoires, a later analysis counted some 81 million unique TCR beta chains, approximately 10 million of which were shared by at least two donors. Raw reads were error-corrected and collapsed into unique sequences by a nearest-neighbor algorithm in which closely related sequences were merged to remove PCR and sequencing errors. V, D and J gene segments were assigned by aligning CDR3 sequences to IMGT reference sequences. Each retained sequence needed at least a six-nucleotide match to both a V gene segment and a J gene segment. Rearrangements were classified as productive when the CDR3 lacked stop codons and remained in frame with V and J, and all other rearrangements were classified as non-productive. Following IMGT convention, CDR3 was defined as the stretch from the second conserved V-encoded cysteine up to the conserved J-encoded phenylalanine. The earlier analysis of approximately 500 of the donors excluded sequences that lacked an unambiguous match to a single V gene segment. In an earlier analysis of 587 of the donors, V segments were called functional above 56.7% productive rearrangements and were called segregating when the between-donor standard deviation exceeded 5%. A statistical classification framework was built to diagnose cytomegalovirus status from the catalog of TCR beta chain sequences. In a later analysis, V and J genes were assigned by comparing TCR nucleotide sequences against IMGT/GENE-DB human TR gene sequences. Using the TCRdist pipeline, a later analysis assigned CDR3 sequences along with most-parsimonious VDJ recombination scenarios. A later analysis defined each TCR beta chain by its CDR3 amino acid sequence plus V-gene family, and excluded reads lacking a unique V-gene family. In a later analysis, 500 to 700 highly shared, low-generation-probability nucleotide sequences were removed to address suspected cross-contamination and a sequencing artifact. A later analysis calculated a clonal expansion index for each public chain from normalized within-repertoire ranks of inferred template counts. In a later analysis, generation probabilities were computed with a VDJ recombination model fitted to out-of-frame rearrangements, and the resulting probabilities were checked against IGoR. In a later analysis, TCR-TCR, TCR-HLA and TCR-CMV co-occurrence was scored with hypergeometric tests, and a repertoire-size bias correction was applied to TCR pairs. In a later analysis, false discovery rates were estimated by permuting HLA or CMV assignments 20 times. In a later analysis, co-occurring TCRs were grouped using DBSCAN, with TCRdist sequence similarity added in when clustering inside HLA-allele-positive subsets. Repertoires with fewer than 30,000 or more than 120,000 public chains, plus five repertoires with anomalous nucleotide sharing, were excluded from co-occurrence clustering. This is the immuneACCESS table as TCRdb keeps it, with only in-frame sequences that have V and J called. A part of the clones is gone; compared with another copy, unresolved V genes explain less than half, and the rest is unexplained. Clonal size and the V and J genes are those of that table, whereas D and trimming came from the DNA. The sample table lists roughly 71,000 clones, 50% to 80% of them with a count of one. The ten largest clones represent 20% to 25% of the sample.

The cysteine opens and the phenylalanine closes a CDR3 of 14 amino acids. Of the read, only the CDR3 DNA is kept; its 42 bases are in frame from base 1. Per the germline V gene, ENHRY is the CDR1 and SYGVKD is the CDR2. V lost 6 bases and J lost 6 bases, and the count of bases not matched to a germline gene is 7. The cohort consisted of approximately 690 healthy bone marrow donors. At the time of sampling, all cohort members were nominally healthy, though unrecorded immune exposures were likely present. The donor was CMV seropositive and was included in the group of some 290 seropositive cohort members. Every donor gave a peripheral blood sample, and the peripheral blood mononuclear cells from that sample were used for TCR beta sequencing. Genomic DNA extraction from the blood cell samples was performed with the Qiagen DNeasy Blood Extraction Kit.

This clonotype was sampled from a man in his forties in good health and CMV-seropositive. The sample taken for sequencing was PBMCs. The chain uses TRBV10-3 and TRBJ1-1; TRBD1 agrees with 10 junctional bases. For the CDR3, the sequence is CAIRGDRGVAEAFF. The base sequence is TGTGCCATCAGGGGGGACAGGGGAGTGGCTGAAGCTTTCTTT.